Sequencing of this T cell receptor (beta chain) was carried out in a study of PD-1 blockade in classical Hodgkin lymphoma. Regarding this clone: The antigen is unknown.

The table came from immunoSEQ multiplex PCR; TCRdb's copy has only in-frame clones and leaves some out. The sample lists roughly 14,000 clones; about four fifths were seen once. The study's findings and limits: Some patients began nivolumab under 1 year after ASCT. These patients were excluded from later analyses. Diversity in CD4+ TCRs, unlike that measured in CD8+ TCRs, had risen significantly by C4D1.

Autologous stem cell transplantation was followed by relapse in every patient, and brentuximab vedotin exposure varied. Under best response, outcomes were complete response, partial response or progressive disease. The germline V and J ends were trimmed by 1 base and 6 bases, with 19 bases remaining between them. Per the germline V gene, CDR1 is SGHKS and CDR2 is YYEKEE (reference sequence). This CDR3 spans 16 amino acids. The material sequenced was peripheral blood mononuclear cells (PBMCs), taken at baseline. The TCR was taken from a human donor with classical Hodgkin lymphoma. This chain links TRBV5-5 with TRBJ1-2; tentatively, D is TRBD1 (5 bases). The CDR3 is CASSLYRPDIRNGYTF. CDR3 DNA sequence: TGTGCCAGCAGCTTGTATCGACCGGACATAAGGAATGGCTACACCTTC. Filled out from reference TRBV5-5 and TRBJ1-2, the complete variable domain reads DAGVTQSPTHLIKTRGQQVTLRCSPISGHKSVSWYQQVLGQGPQFIFQYYEKEERGRGNFPDRFSARQFPNYSSELNVNALLLGDSALYLCASSLYRPDIRNGYTFGSGTRLTVV.